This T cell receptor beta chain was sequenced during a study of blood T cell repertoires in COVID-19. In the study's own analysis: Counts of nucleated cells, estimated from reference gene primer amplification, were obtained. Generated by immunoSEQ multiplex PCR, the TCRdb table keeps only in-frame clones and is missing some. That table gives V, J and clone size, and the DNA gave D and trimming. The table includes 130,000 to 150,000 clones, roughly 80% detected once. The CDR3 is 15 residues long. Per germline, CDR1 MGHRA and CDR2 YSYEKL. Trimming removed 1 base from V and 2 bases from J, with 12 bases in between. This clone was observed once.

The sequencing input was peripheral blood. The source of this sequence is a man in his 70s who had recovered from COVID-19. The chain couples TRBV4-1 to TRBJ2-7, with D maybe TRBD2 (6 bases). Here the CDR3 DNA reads TGCGCCAGCAGCCAAGGCATGGGGGGTACCTACGAGCAGTACTTC. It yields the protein CASSQGMGGTYEQYF.